This T cell receptor (beta chain) was sequenced in a study of blood T cell repertoires in COVID-19. Study as a whole: Sources were T cells, B-cell-depleted T cells, or PBMCs; the material itself was cDNA or gDNA.

Per germline, CDR1 ENHRY and CDR2 SYGVKD. The ends lost 5 bases at V and 0 bases at J; junction bases unmatched: 5. The length of the CDR3 is 15 residues. Authors' data handling: For nucleated cells, counts were estimated from reference gene primer amplification. Profiled with immunoSEQ multiplex PCR; TCRdb holds only in-frame clones, not every one. D and trimming come from the DNA, and the V and J calls and clone size come from that table. The data contain under 90,000 clones, about 80% of them singletons. The sample consisted of peripheral blood. The chain carries TRBV10-3 and TRBJ2-7; 9 positions agree with TRBD1. This sequence was found in a man in his fifties or sixties with active or convalescent COVID-19. As DNA, the CDR3 is TGTGCCATCAGTCACGACAGGGGGAACTCCTACGAGCAGTACTTC. Its translation: CAISHDRGNSYEQYF.